These 32 T cell receptor beta chains were all obtained from the same sample, sequenced in a study of CD8+ T cells in alopecia areata. TCR sequencing used cDNA made by reverse transcription of extracted RNA. Some clones are missing from TCRdb's copy, which holds only in-frame ones; the method was immunoSEQ multiplex PCR. This sample has 45,000 to 60,000 clones, with over 95% found just once. This material consisted of CD8+ T cells sorted from blood, taken at week 0. Source of these receptors: a human donor with alopecia areata.

The chain has TRBV2 and TRBJ2-7; D not certain. Trimming removed 2 bases from V and 0 bases from J, with 17 bases in between. Germline values: CDR1 SNHLY, CDR2 FYNNEI. This CDR3 has 17 residues. CDR3 bases: TGTGCCAGCAGTGAATTCTCCACACCCGGTACCTCCTACGAGCAGTACTTC. The encoded protein is CASSEFSTPGTSYEQYF.

CDR3 sequence reads: CASSSSPRGGRETQYF. As DNA, the CDR3 is TGTGCCAGCAGCTCTTCCCCGCGGGGGGGCCGAGAGACCCAGTACTTC. The chain carries TRBV7-9 and TRBJ2-5, with 9 bases fitting TRBD2. V shed 4 bases and J 4 bases; nucleotides not matched to a gene: 10. The CDR3 has 16 amino acids. In germline, CDR1 is SEHNR, CDR2 FQNEAQ (reference sequence).

This clone is medium-sized (0.01 to 0.1%). This chain joins TRBV10-2 and TRBJ2-5, with D hard to call. This CDR3 is built from 14 residues. Trimming shortened V by 2 bases and J by 5 bases, and 12 bases separated the two germline ends. Germline V CDR1 and CDR2: WSHSY, SAAADI. Here the CDR3 DNA reads TGCGCCAGCAGTGAGGGATCTCGTGGGGAGACCCAGTACTTC. This encodes CASSEGSRGETQYF.

The chain uses TRBV2 and TRBJ2-1, with D possibly being TRBD2 (6 bases). The length of the CDR3 is 13 residues. V gave up 11 bases and J gave up 7 bases, with 18 bases separating them. Germline V gene data show CDR1 as SNHLY and CDR2 as FYNNEI. The CDR3 coding sequence is TGTGCCTCGGAGGGGCTAAATCGGAATGAGCAGTTCTTC. This sequence encodes CASEGLNRNEQFF. Supplemented by reference TRBV2 and TRBJ2-1, the full variable domain reads EPEVTQTPSHQVTQMGQEVILRCVPISNHLYFYWYRQILGQKVEFLVSFYNNEISEKSEIFDDQFSVERPDGSNFTLKIRSTKLEDSAMYFCASEGLNRNEQFFGPGTRLTVL.

This clone was seen a single time. CDR3 bases: TGTGCCAGCAGCTTGCGCTTGGGGGAGCAGTACTTC. This gives the protein CASSLRLGEQYF. The J gene is TRBJ2-7, the V gene TRBV13; no clear D. V was shortened by 3 bases and J by 7 bases, with 10 bases between the two germline ends. This CDR3 is 12 amino acids long. CDR1 and CDR2 (germline): PRHDT, FYEKMQ (reference sequence).

The chain is built from TRBV7-9 and TRBJ2-7, with 12 nucleotides matching TRBD2. V lost 5 bases, J lost 2 bases, and 10 bases stayed unmatched. The CDR3 loop spans 17 amino acids. CDR1 SEHNR and CDR2 FQNEAQ come from the germline V gene (reference sequence). The chain's CDR3 is CASSGQRTSGTTYEQYF. CDR3 nucleotides: TGTGCCAGCAGCGGACAGAGGACTAGCGGGACTACCTACGAGCAGTACTTC.

The genes are TRBV27 and TRBJ2-5, with 9 bases lining up with TRBD1. Germline V CDR1 and CDR2: MNHEY, SMNVEV (reference sequence). V lost 2 bases and J lost 6; bases outside the gene matches: 4. This CDR3 has 14 residues. This CDR3 reads CASSLGQGMKTQYF. For the CDR3, the DNA is TGTGCCAGCAGTTTAGGACAGGGGATGAAGACCCAGTACTTC.

The chain joins TRBV15 to TRBJ2-7, with 11 bases identical to TRBD1. Looked up from germline, CDR1 is LNHNV and CDR2 is YYDKDF (reference sequence). The V gene end was trimmed by 3 bases and the J gene end by 1 base; junction bases not matched to a gene: 2. The CDR3 is made up of 15 amino acids. The CDR3 DNA is TGTGCCACCAGCAGGGGACAGGGGGTTTCCTACGAGCAGTACTTC. Its protein product is CATSRGQGVSYEQYF.

The chain joins TRBV5-6 to TRBJ2-2, with 7 bases identical to TRBD1. With 0 bases clipped from V and 3 bases from J, the junction kept 8 bases outside the gene matches. This CDR3 has 17 amino acids. Germline lookup yields CDR1 SGHDT and CDR2 YYEEEE. CDR3 region: CASSLEWRQGYTGELFF. Here the CDR3 DNA reads TGTGCCAGCAGCTTGGAGTGGCGACAGGGATACACCGGGGAGCTGTTTTTT.

This chain joins TRBV10-2 and TRBJ2-3; no clear D. This CDR3 is built from 12 residues. Germline CDR1 reads WSHSY; CDR2 reads SAAADI. Trimming took 2 bases from V and 8 from J, leaving 8 bases between them. DNA for the CDR3: TGCGCCAGCAGTGAGGGCCACCCTACGCAGTATTTT. Protein: CASSEGHPTQYF.

This clone was recorded only once. The chain recombines TRBV30 with TRBJ1-1; D gene ambiguous. Trimming removed 8 bases at V and 0 bases at J, with 13 bases between. Per germline, CDR1 GTSNPN and CDR2 SVGIG (reference sequence). This CDR3 contains 13 residues. CDR3 residues: CALRGEMNTEAFF. In nucleotides, the CDR3 is TGTGCCCTTCGTGGAGAGATGAACACTGAAGCTTTCTTT.

The J gene is TRBJ2-5, the V gene TRBV7-9; D is uncertain. The CDR3 contains 11 residues. Trimming removed 6 bases from V and 5 bases from J, with 7 bases in between. Germline-derived CDR1 and CDR2 are SEHNR and FQNEAQ (reference sequence). In DNA form, the CDR3 reads TGTGCCAGCAGTCCATCTGAGACCCAGTACTTC. Translated, it gives CASSPSETQYF. The full variable domain, its missing parts supplied by reference TRBV7-9 and TRBJ2-5, is DTGVSQNPRHKITKRGQNVTFRCDPISEHNRLYWYRQTLGQGPEFLTYFQNEAQLEKSRLLSDRFSAERPKGSFSTLEIQRTEQGDSAMYLCASSPSETQYFGPGTRLLVL.

The chain uses TRBV10-3 and TRBJ2-7, with 16 bases that match TRBD2. The J call is doubtful: the DNA matches TRBJ2-5 better. Germline V CDR1 and CDR2: ENHRY, SYGVKD. This CDR3 contains 18 residues. CDR3 sequence reads: CAISEPGLAGGPRETQYF. The CDR3, as DNA: TGTGCCATCAGTGAACCGGGACTAGCGGGGGGGCCGAGAGAGACCCAGTACTTC.

This clone ranks as medium-sized. The rearrangement links TRBV6-5 to TRBJ2-7; 8 bases map to TRBD1. V lost 6 bases and J lost 4; bases outside the gene matches: 11. CDR3 size: 15 residues. The germline V gene has CDR1 MNHEY and CDR2 SVGAGI. CDR3 residues: CASRSARGLWYEQYF. The CDR3 DNA reads as TGTGCCAGCAGGTCAGCCAGGGGGCTTTGGTACGAGCAGTACTTC.

The chain joins TRBV5-1 to TRBJ2-5; 10 bases agree with TRBD2. The V gene's germline CDR1 is SGHRS and CDR2 YFSETQ. With 2 bases clipped from V and 2 bases from J, the junction kept 6 bases outside the gene matches. The CDR3 consists of 16 residues. As DNA, the CDR3 is TGCGCCAGCAGCTTCCTACCTAGCGGGGGACAAGAGACCCAGTACTTC. It codes for CASSFLPSGGQETQYF.

The V gene is TRBV7-6, the J gene TRBJ1-1; D not resolved. The V gene lost 5 bases and the J gene lost 1 base, with 14 bases spanning the gap. The CDR3 contains 15 residues. Germline values: CDR1 SGHVS, CDR2 FNYEAQ. CDR3 nucleotides: TGTGCCAGCAGCCCAGACACGACCGGGAACACTGAAGCTTTCTTT. Its protein is CASSPDTTGNTEAFF.

This chain joins TRBV11-3 and TRBJ2-7; D not certain. V dropped 5 bases and J dropped 0 bases, with 5 bases sitting between them. The CDR3 consists of 12 residues. Germline V gene lookup returns CDR1 SGHNT and CDR2 YENEEA. CDR3 DNA sequence: TGTGCCAGCAGCCGTAGCTCCTACGAGCAGTACTTC. This translates into CASSRSSYEQYF.

This sequence joins TRBV29-1 and TRBJ2-1, with unresolved D. The germline CDR1 and CDR2 sequences are SQVTM and ANQGSEA. This CDR3 has 13 residues. Trimming shortened V by 7 bases and J by 8 bases, and 18 bases separated the two germline ends. This CDR3 reads CSGVRVGSHEQFF. The CDR3 coding sequence is TGCAGCGGCGTAAGGGTCGGGTCGCATGAGCAGTTCTTC.

CDR3 DNA: TGTGCCAGCAGCCGGGGGTCAGATACGCAGTATTTT. This gives the protein CASSRGSDTQYF. V gene TRBV7-9 combines with J gene TRBJ2-3, with D possibly matching TRBD2 (6 bases). The CDR3 length is 12 residues. Germline V gives CDR1 SEHNR, CDR2 FQNEAQ (reference sequence). V gave up 5 bases and J gave up 4 bases, with 7 bases separating them.

V gene TRBV5-6 combines with J gene TRBJ2-1; tentatively, D is TRBD1 (6 bases). Germline CDR1 reads SGHDT; CDR2 reads YYEEEE. The CDR3 is 13 residues long. V was trimmed by 2 bases and J by 6 bases, leaving 9 bases between them. For the CDR3, the DNA is TGTGCCAGCAGCTTTAAAGGGGGCAATGAGCAGTTCTTC. Amino acid sequence: CASSFKGGNEQFF. Together with reference TRBV5-6 and TRBJ2-1, the CDR3 gives the full variable domain: DAGVTQSPTHLIKTRGQQVTLRCSPKSGHDTVSWYQQALGQGPQFIFQYYEEEERQRGNFPDRFSGHQFPNYSSELNVNALLLGDSALYLCASSFKGGNEQFFGPGTRLTVL.

The chain uses TRBV27 and TRBJ2-1; 8 nucleotides agree with TRBD1. The V and J ends lost 1 base and 6 bases, in that order; junction bases with no gene match: 5. Germline CDR1 and CDR2: MNHEY and SMNVEV (reference sequence). The CDR3 runs 15 residues. The CDR3 nucleotides read TGTGCCAGCAGTTTATGGTCAGGGGGCGGCAATGAGCAGTTCTTC. Translating it yields CASSLWSGGGNEQFF.

The chain uses TRBV7-6 and TRBJ2-3, with D maybe TRBD1 (6 bases). The germline V and J ends were trimmed by 5 bases and 1 base, with 16 bases remaining between them. This CDR3 region has 16 residues. Looked up from germline, CDR1 is SGHVS and CDR2 is FNYEAQ. CDR3 in amino acids: CASSRRGAMGTDTQYF. The CDR3 nucleotides read TGTGCCAGCAGCCGCAGGGGAGCCATGGGCACAGATACGCAGTATTTT.

This clone was observed a single time. V gene TRBV5-1 combines with J gene TRBJ2-3, with 7 nucleotides matching TRBD2. V dropped 2 bases and J dropped 1; count of bases not matched to a gene: 4. This CDR3 comprises 15 residues. Germline V gives CDR1 SGHRS, CDR2 YFSETQ. The CDR3 loop reads CASSLSGERTDTQYF. Written as DNA, the CDR3 is TGCGCCAGCAGCTTAAGCGGGGAACGCACAGATACGCAGTATTTT.

This chain links TRBV2 with TRBJ2-3; D is possibly TRBD1 or TRBD2 (5 bases each). V lost 8 bases to trimming and J lost 5 bases, with 14 bases between them. CDR3 length equals 13 residues. Germline assignment: CDR1 SNHLY and CDR2 FYNNEI. The CDR3 bases are TGTGCCAGCGGGACCTACCTTCTAGATACGCAGTATTTT. As protein: CASGTYLLDTQYF.

This clone has just one count. The gene calls are TRBV30 and TRBJ2-5; D perhaps matches TRBD2 (6 bases). The V end was cut by 2 bases, the J end by 5 bases, with 12 bases between. The CDR3 extends over 13 amino acids. Germline V gene lookup returns CDR1 GTSNPN and CDR2 SVGIG (reference sequence). The CDR3 nucleotides read TGTGCCTGGAGTCTTACAGGAGGGGAGACCCAGTACTTC. Its protein product is CAWSLTGGETQYF.

The genes are TRBV27 and TRBJ2-5; D is uncertain. CDR3 length: 16 amino acids. V lost 0 bases, J lost 0 bases, and 11 bases lay in between. Germline CDR1 is MNHEY and CDR2 is SMNVEV (reference sequence). In DNA form, the CDR3 reads TGTGCCAGCAGTTTATCCCCCGGGCACAACCAAGAGACCCAGTACTTC. Residues: CASSLSPGHNQETQYF.

The chain is built from TRBV7-9 and TRBJ2-3; D is uncertain. Between the trimmed V and J ends, which lost 1 base and 5 bases, there was a span of 7 bases. This CDR3 is 13 amino acids long. CDR1 is SEHNR, CDR2 FQNEAQ, per germline (reference sequence). The CDR3: CASSLVGVDTQYF. CDR3 bases: TGTGCCAGCAGCTTAGTAGGTGTAGATACGCAGTATTTT. Based on the CDR3 plus reference TRBV7-9 and TRBJ2-3, the full variable domain is DTGVSQNPRHKITKRGQNVTFRCDPISEHNRLYWYRQTLGQGPEFLTYFQNEAQLEKSRLLSDRFSAERPKGSFSTLEIQRTEQGDSAMYLCASSLVGVDTQYFGPGTRLTVL.

The V and J genes are TRBV25-1 and TRBJ1-2; D is undetermined. Germline V lookup: CDR1 MGHDK, CDR2 SYGVNS. The length of the CDR3 is 12 residues. With 3 bases removed from V and 6 bases from J, the gap between germline ends came to 8 bases. CDR3 amino acids: CASSDDGNGYTF. DNA for the CDR3: TGTGCCAGCAGTGATGACGGCAATGGCTACACCTTC.

The J gene is TRBJ2-3, the V gene TRBV2; the match to TRBD1 covers 7 bases. Trimming at V came to 6 bases and at J to 2 bases, leaving 2 bases not matched to a gene. Germline CDR1 and CDR2: SNHLY and FYNNEI. The CDR3 is 13 residues long. This CDR3 is CASRDRYTDTQYF. The CDR3 DNA reads TGTGCCAGCAGGGACAGGTACACAGATACGCAGTATTTT.

This clone occurred once. The rearrangement uses TRBV27 and TRBJ2-6; 8 nucleotides agree with TRBD1. Germline loops: CDR1 MNHEY, CDR2 SMNVEV (reference sequence). The V segment lost 8 bases and the J segment 3 bases; nucleotides outside the gene matches: 15. This CDR3 has 18 amino acids. CDR3 DNA sequence: TGTGCCAGCGCAACAGGGGGGACCTCCCTTTATGGGGCCAACGTCCTGACTTTC. It specifies CASATGGTSLYGANVLTF.

The J gene is TRBJ2-2, the V gene TRBV13; possible D gene TRBD1, 5 bases. There are 14 residues in the CDR3. Trimming cost V 1 base and J 4 bases, with 7 bases left between them. In germline, CDR1 is PRHDT, CDR2 FYEKMQ (reference sequence). Here the CDR3 DNA reads TGTGCCAGCAGCTTAGATAGGGGCACCGGGGAGCTGTTTTTT. Amino acid sequence: CASSLDRGTGELFF.

The chain is built from TRBV6-5 and TRBJ2-1; D not certain. The V gene lost 2 bases and the J gene lost 9 bases, with 5 bases spanning the gap. Germline V gives CDR1 MNHEY, CDR2 SVGAGI. The length of the CDR3 is 11 residues. DNA for the CDR3: TGTGCCAGCAGTTACGCTGGTGAGCAGTTCTTC. This gives the protein CASSYAGEQFF.